Below are 16 T cell receptor beta chains sequenced from a single sample in a study of vaccination and CD4 T cells after COVID-19. Oncomine TCR Beta short-read sequencing was applied to DNA from cultured CD4+ T cells. TCRdb ran MiXCR on the PCR reads and lists one entry per CDR3 protein. The sample lists over 2,500 distinct CDR3 sequences; less than 25% were seen once. These receptors lack a known antigen. Treatment meaning: 10-day PBMC culture with coronavirus spike peptide pools or control peptides (ViraFEST assay). The sample consisted of CD4+ T cells from blood, cultured in vitro. The origin of the receptors is a human donor who had recovered from COVID-19.

This chain links TRBV20-1 with TRBJ2-5, with D possibly being TRBD2 (7 bases). Germline CDR1 is DFQATT and CDR2 is SNEGSKA (reference sequence). V was shortened by 0 bases and J by 4 bases, with 18 bases between the two germline ends. This CDR3 spans 16 amino acids. This CDR3 reads CSARDFRGGAGETQYF. CDR3 coding DNA: TGCAGTGCTAGAGATTTTAGGGGGGGCGCGGGAGAGACCCAGTACTTC.

The CDR3 protein is CASSYRGTEAFF. The CDR3 nucleotides are TGTGCCAGCAGTTACAGGGGCACTGAAGCTTTCTTT. The chain recombines TRBV3-1 with TRBJ1-1, with TRBD1 identical over 7 bases. Trimming cost V 6 bases and J 4 bases; bases outside gene matches: 2. The CDR3 totals 12 residues. The germline V gene has CDR1 LGHDT and CDR2 YNNKEL (reference sequence).

The chain links TRBV5-1 to TRBJ2-2; TRBD2 is a possible D gene (6 bases). Germline CDR1 reads SGHRS; CDR2 reads YFSETQ. The CDR3 spans 15 residues. The V end was cut by 0 bases, the J end by 5 bases, with 11 bases between. The CDR3 region is CASSLAAGRTGELFF. The CDR3, as DNA: TGCGCCAGCAGCTTGGCCGCGGGGAGAACCGGGGAGCTGTTTTTT.

This clonotype rates as medium-sized. The V gene is TRBV10-2, the J gene TRBJ1-2, with no clear D. V was shortened by 6 bases and J by 8 bases, with 19 bases between the two germline ends. Germline values: CDR1 WSHSY, CDR2 SAAADI. The CDR3 is 14 residues long. CDR3 coding DNA: TGCGCCAGCAGCTCCCCCCCGGGAGAGCACGGCTACACCTTC. It translates to CASSSPPGEHGYTF.

This clonotype was seen a few times. The CDR3, as DNA: TGTGCCAGCAGTTACTCGCGGGGACTGGGGGCCCAGCATTTT. Amino acid sequence: CASSYSRGLGAQHF. V usage is TRBV6-5 and J usage is TRBJ1-5, with D possibly being TRBD1 (5 bases). CDR1 and CDR2 (germline): MNHEY, SVGAGI. V lost 0 bases, J lost 11 bases, and 14 bases lay in between. The CDR3 contains 14 residues.

This clonotype has just a few counts. The V gene is TRBV2, the J gene TRBJ1-1; D may be TRBD1 (5 bases). V was cut by 2 bases and J by 7 bases, with 11 bases left in between. The CDR3 spans 13 residues. Germline V gives CDR1 SNHLY, CDR2 FYNNEI. The CDR3 loop reads CASSESGGSEAFF. In nucleotides, the CDR3 is TGTGCCAGCAGTGAATCGGGGGGGAGTGAAGCTTTCTTT. Using reference TRBV2 and TRBJ1-1 for the parts outside the CDR3, the full variable domain is EPEVTQTPSHQVTQMGQEVILRCVPISNHLYFYWYRQILGQKVEFLVSFYNNEISEKSEIFDDQFSVERPDGSNFTLKIRSTKLEDSAMYFCASSESGGSEAFFGQGTRLTVV.

The V call is TRBV19, the J call TRBJ1-1, with 7 nucleotides matching TRBD1. Unmatched junction bases numbered 13, after V lost 9 bases and J lost 3 bases. This CDR3 has 15 amino acids. Germline V gene data show CDR1 as LNHDA and CDR2 as SQIVND (reference sequence). The CDR3 DNA follows: TGTGCCAGCCACTGGGCAGGGGGTAGGGACACTGAAGCTTTCTTT. Amino acid sequence: CASHWAGGRDTEAFF.

The chain carries TRBV30 and TRBJ2-5; perhaps TRBD2 as D (6 bases). This CDR3 comprises 12 residues. Trimming left V 4 bases short and J 5 bases short, with 11 bases between. Germline V CDR1 and CDR2: GTSNPN, SVGIG (reference sequence). CDR3 coding DNA: TGTGCCTGGAAGGCAGGAGGGGAGACCCAGTACTTC. It yields the protein CAWKAGGETQYF.

The V gene is TRBV6-1, the J gene TRBJ2-3; weak D call: TRBD2 (8 bases). The V gene's germline CDR1 is MNHNS and CDR2 SASEGT. CDR3 size: 16 residues. V lost 5 bases to trimming and J lost 6 bases, with 21 bases between them. DNA for the CDR3: TGTGCCAGCAGTAGAGGGGGCGGGGGGCTTGGCGATACGCAGTATTTT. It is translated as CASSRGGGGLGDTQYF.

This clonotype was observed a few times. This rearrangement joins TRBV7-3 to TRBJ2-3; TRBD2 matches at 11 bases. Germline trimming cut 5 bases from V and 1 base from J; bases unmatched to any gene: 5. The CDR3 consists of 16 residues. Germline CDR1 and CDR2: SGHTA and FQGTGA. CDR3 nucleotides: TGTGCCAGCAGCCCTACGACTAGCGGGGGCACAGATACGCAGTATTTT. Protein product: CASSPTTSGGTDTQYF.

This clonotype was seen more than once but under ten times. The J gene is TRBJ2-1, the V gene TRBV30; 8 nucleotides match TRBD2. The CDR3 contains 17 residues. V shed 4 bases, J shed 0 bases, and the junction held 11 bases outside the gene matches. The germline V gene encodes CDR1 GTSNPN and CDR2 SVGIG (reference sequence). CDR3 sequence: CAWTNIGGGSSYNEQFF. The CDR3 region has the DNA TGTGCCTGGACTAACATCGGGGGGGGGAGCTCCTACAATGAGCAGTTCTTC.

The J gene is TRBJ2-5, the V gene TRBV9, with 8 bases lining up with TRBD2. Per germline, CDR1 SGDLS and CDR2 YYNGEE. CDR3 length: 16 amino acids. J lost 4 bases, V lost 3 bases, and 11 bases had no gene match. CDR3 DNA sequence: TGTGCCAGCAGCGCTAGCGGGCGGGGAGGCGGAGAGACCCAGTACTTC. Protein: CASSASGRGGGETQYF.

This clonotype was found a few times. The rearrangement links TRBV12-3 or TRBV12-4 to TRBJ1-5, with D perhaps matching TRBD1 (5 bases). The V and J ends lost 7 bases and 0 bases respectively, with 13 bases between them. CDR3 length: 15 residues. CDR3 sequence (DNA): TGTGCCAGCACCGCGGGACGTTCTAGCAATCAGCCCCAGCATTTT. Its translation is CASTAGRSSNQPQHF.

The chain carries TRBV20-1 and TRBJ1-6, with D uncertain. In germline, CDR1 is DFQATT, CDR2 SNEGSKA (reference sequence). CDR3 length equals 15 residues. Trimming took off 5 bases at V and 0 bases at J, with 11 bases between the two ends. The CDR3 DNA is TGCAGTGCTTACAGTGGAGACTCCTATAATTCACCCCTCCACTTT. Protein sequence: CSAYSGDSYNSPLHF.

This clonotype was seen only a few times. The chain recombines TRBV7-2 with TRBJ1-2; D is unresolved. The V end was cut by 5 bases, the J end by 4 bases, with 14 bases between. This CDR3 is 14 amino acids long. Germline V gene sequence: CDR1 SGHTA, CDR2 FQGNSA. CDR3 sequence reads: CASSLREWVYGYTF. CDR3 coding DNA: TGTGCCAGCAGCCTCCGTGAATGGGTCTATGGCTACACCTTC.

This clonotype has more than one count but fewer than ten. Here the CDR3 reads CASRVIAGHRRTEAFF. The CDR3 region has the DNA TGTGCCAGTAGAGTCATCGCCGGACACCGTAGGACTGAAGCTTTCTTT. This chain links TRBV19 with TRBJ1-1, with D tentatively TRBD1 (5 bases). CDR3 length equals 16 residues. CDR1 is LNHDA, CDR2 SQIVND, per germline (reference sequence). V lost 6 bases to trimming and J lost 5 bases, with 22 bases between them.